The 9 T cell receptor beta chains presented below share a single source sample, sequenced in a study of vaccination effects on CD4 cells after COVID-19. This table comes from immunoSEQ multiplex PCR, and its TCRdb copy is limited to in-frame clones, with some not included. The sample carries just over 20,000 clones, roughly two thirds recorded once. The antigens these receptors bind are not known. Pools of viral peptides were used by the ViraFEST assay to expand antigen-specific CD4+ T cells ahead of sequencing. After less than 11 days in culture, the CD4+ T cells were isolated. Prior SARS-CoV-2 infection was absent in the vaccine recipients, as shown by negative nucleocapsid antibodies. The material sequenced was CD4+ T cells from PBMCs cultured with HCoV-NL63 spike peptides, taken before COVID-19 vaccination. These receptors all come from a human donor who received a COVID-19 vaccine.

This clone was observed a handful of times. This chain links TRBV6-5 with TRBJ1-1; D possibly corresponds to TRBD1 (5 bases). Trimming left V 0 bases short and J 2 bases short, with 7 bases between. The CDR3 is made up of 14 amino acids. Germline values: CDR1 MNHEY, CDR2 SVGAGI. DNA of the CDR3: TGTGCCAGCAGTTACTCGACAGCCAACACTGAAGCTTTCTTT. This codes for CASSYSTANTEAFF.

The V and J genes are TRBV6-1 and TRBJ1-3; 7 bases line up with TRBD1. This CDR3 contains 17 residues. Germline CDR1 MNHNS, CDR2 SASEGT. Unmatched junction bases numbered 7, after V lost 2 bases and J lost 0 bases. CDR3 nucleotides: TGTGCCAGCAGTGAACACCAACCAGGGGGCTCTGGAAACACCATATATTTT. Translation: CASSEHQPGGSGNTIYF.

The rearrangement joins TRBV6-6 to TRBJ2-1; 10 bases align to TRBD2. Germline V gene lookup returns CDR1 MNHNY and CDR2 SVGAGI (reference sequence). The junction had 4 bases not matched to a gene; V was cut back by 6 bases and J by 14 bases. The CDR3 loop spans 11 amino acids. CDR3 region: CASSLAGVEFF. The DNA of the CDR3 is TGTGCCAGCAGCCTAGCGGGGGTAGAGTTCTTC.

This clone was detected once. The chain joins TRBV19 to TRBJ2-2; D gene ambiguous. V was clipped by 6 bases and J by 0 bases, with 8 bases between them. Germline-derived CDR1 and CDR2 are LNHDA and SQIVND (reference sequence). This CDR3 contains 14 residues. For the CDR3, the DNA is TGTGCCAGTAGGGAAACCGCGAACACCGGGGAGCTGTTTTTT. It is translated as CASRETANTGELFF. The full variable domain, completed using reference TRBV19 and TRBJ2-2, is DGGITQSPKYLFRKEGQNVTLSCEQNLNHDAMYWYRQDPGQGLRLIYYSQIVNDFQKGDIAEGYSVSREKKESFPLTVTSAQKNPTAFYLCASRETANTGELFFGEGSRLTVL.

The rearrangement joins TRBV30 to TRBJ1-2, with D possibly TRBD1 on 5 matching bases. The CDR3 runs to 10 residues. V gave up 5 bases and J gave up 11 bases, with 12 bases separating them. Germline V CDR1 and CDR2: GTSNPN, SVGIG (reference sequence). The CDR3 DNA is TGTGCCTGGTCGCAGGGACGGTACACCTTC. Translation gives CAWSQGRYTF. The entire variable domain, with the rest obtained from reference TRBV30 and TRBJ1-2, is as follows: SQTIHQWPATLVQPVGSPLSLECTVEGTSNPNLYWYRQAAGRGLQLLFYSVGIGQISSEVPQNLSASRPQDRQFILSSKKLLLSDSGFYLCAWSQGRYTFGSGTRLTVV.

The CDR3 DNA reads TGTGCCAGCAGCCATATAACAGGGTTGGTAGGCAATCAGCCCCAGCATTTT. Its protein is CASSHITGLVGNQPQHF. The chain links TRBV7-9 to TRBJ1-5; D is possibly TRBD1 (6 bases). The CDR3 has 17 residues. V was trimmed by 5 bases and J by 2 bases, leaving 19 bases between them. The germline V gene encodes CDR1 SEHNR and CDR2 FQNEAQ (reference sequence).

J is TRBJ2-7 and V is TRBV30; unclear D gene. Germline loops: CDR1 GTSNPN, CDR2 SVGIG (reference sequence). V lost 0 bases, J lost 7 bases, and 10 bases lay in between. The CDR3 runs to 12 residues. CDR3 nucleotide sequence: TGTGCCTGGAGTGTAAGTACCTTTGAGCAGTACTTC. Translating it yields CAWSVSTFEQYF.

CDR3 sequence (DNA): TGTGCCACCGCTGAATCGATAAATCAGCCCCAGCATTTT. Translation gives CATAESINQPQHF. This chain uses TRBV7-2 with TRBJ1-5; D gene ambiguous. V was shortened by 10 bases and J by 4 bases, with 14 bases between the two germline ends. The CDR3 length is 13 residues. Looked up from germline, CDR1 is SGHTA and CDR2 is FQGNSA.

J is TRBJ1-1 and V is TRBV2; 7 bases align to TRBD1. J was trimmed by 7 bases and V by 5 bases; bases with no gene match: 19. Per germline, CDR1 SNHLY and CDR2 FYNNEI. The CDR3 loop spans 17 amino acids. The CDR3 region is CASSPTHRGPNGGEAFF. CDR3 bases: TGTGCCAGCAGTCCTACCCACAGGGGTCCTAATGGAGGTGAAGCTTTCTTT.